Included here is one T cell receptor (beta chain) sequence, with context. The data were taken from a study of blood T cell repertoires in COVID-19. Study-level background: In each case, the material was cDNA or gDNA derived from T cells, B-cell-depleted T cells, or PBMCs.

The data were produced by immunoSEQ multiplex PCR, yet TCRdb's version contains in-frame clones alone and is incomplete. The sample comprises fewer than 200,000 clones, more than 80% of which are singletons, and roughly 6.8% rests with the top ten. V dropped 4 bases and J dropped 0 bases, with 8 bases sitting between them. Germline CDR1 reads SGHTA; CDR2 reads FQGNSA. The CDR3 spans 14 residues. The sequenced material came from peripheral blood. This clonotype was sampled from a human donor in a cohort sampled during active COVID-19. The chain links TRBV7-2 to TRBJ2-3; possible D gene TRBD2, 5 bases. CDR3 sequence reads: CASSSRTSTDTQYF. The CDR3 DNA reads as TGTGCCAGCAGCTCTCGGACTAGCACAGATACGCAGTATTTT.